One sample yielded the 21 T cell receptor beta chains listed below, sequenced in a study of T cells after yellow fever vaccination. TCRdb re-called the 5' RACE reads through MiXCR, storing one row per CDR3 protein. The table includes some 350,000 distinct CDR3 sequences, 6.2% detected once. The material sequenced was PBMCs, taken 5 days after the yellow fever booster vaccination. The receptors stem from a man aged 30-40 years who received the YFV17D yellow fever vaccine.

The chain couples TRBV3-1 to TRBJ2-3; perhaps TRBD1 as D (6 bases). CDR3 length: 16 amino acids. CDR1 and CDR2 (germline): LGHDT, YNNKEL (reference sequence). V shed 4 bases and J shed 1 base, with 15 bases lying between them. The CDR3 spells CASSPFGGRGTDTQYF. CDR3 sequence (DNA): TGTGCCAGCAGCCCTTTTGGGGGCCGGGGCACAGATACGCAGTATTTT.

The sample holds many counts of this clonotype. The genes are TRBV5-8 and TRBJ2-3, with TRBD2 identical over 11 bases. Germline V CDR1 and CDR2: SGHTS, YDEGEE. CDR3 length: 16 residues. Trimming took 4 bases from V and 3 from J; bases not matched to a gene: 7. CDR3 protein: CASSHLAGGGTDTQYF. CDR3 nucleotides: TGTGCCAGCAGCCATCTAGCGGGAGGAGGAACAGATACGCAGTATTTT.

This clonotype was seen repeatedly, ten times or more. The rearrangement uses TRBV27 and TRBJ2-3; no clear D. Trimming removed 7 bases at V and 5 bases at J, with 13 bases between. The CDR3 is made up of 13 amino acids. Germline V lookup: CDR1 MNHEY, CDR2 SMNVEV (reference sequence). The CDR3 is CASIDPEVDTQYF. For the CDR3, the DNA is TGTGCCAGCATTGATCCGGAAGTAGATACGCAGTATTTT.

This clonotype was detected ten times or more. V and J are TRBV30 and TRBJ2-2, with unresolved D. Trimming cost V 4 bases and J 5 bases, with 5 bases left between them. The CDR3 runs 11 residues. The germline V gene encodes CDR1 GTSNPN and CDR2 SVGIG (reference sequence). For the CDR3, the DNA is TGTGCCTGGATGGGAACCGGGGAGCTGTTTTTT. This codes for CAWMGTGELFF.

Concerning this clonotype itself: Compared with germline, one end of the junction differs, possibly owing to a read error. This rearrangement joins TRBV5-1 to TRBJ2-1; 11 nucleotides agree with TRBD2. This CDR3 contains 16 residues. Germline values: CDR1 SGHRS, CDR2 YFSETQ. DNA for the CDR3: TGCGCCAGCAGCCCAACGACTAGCGGGGTATACAATGAGAAGTTCTTC. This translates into CASSPTTSGVYNEKFF.

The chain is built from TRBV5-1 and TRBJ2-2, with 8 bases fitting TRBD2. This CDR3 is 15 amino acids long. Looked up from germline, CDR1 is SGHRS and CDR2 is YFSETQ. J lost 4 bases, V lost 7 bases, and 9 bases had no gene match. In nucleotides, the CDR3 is TGCGCCAGCGCAGGCAGCGGGAGACCCACCGGGGAGCTGTTTTTT. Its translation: CASAGSGRPTGELFF. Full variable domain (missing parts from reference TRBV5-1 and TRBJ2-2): KAGVTQTPRYLIKTRGQQVTLSCSPISGHRSVSWYQQTPGQGLQFLFEYFSETQRNKGNFPGRFSGRQFSNSRSEMNVSTLELGDSALYLCASAGSGRPTGELFFGEGSRLTVL.

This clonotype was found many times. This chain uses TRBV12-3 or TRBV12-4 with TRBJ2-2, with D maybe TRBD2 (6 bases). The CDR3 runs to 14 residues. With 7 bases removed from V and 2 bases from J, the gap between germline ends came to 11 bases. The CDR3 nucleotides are TGTGCCAGCACTCGGGGAGGAAACACCGGGGAGCTGTTTTTT. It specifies CASTRGGNTGELFF.

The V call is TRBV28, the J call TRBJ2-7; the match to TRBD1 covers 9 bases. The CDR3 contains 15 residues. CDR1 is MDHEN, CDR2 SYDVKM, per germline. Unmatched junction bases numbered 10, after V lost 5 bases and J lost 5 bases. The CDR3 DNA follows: TGTGCCAGCAGTATCCTGACAGGGGGGAGCAACGAGCAGTACTTC. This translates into CASSILTGGSNEQYF.

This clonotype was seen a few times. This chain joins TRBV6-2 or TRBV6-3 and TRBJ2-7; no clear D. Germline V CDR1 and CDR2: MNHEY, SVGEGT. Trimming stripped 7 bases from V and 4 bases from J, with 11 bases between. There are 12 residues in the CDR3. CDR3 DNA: TGTGCCAGCAATAAGGGCCCTTACGAGCAGTACTTC. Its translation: CASNKGPYEQYF.

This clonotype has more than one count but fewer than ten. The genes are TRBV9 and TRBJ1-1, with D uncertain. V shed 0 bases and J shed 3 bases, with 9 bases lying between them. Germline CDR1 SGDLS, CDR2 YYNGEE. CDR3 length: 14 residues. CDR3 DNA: TGTGCCAGCAGCGTAGAATGGGCGGACACTGAAGCTTTCTTT. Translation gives CASSVEWADTEAFF.

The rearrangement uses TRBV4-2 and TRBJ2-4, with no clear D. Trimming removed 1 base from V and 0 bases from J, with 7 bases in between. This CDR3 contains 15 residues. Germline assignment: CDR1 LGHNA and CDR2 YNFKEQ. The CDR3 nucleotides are TGTGCCAGCAGCCAAGTTCCGGTAGCCAAAAACATTCAGTACTTC. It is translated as CASSQVPVAKNIQYF.

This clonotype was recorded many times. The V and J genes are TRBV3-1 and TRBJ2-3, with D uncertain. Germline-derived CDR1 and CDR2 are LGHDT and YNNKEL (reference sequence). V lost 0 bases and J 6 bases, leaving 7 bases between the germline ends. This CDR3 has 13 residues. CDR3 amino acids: CASSQDLGDTQYF. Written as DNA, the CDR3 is TGTGCCAGCAGCCAAGATTTGGGCGATACGCAGTATTTT.

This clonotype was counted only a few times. The chain's CDR3 is CATSSTKGNRDSPHTSGQPQHF. DNA of the CDR3: TGTGCCACCAGCAGCACCAAGGGTAACCGGGACAGTCCACATACCAGCGGTCAGCCCCAGCATTTT. The rearrangement links TRBV15 to TRBJ1-5, with TRBD1 matching 7 bases. V gave up 3 bases and J gave up 6 bases; unmatched junction bases: 29. This CDR3 is built from 22 residues. The germline V gene has CDR1 LNHNV and CDR2 YYDKDF (reference sequence).

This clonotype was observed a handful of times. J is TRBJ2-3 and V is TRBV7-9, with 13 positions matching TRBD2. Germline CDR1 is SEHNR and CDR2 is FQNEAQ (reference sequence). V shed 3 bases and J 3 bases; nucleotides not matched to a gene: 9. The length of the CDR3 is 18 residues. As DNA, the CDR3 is TGTGCCAGCAGCTTCGGACTAGCGGGAGTTAGCGCTACAGATACGCAGTATTTT. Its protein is CASSFGLAGVSATDTQYF.

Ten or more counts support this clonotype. The CDR3 loop reads CASSSSGRTAYEQYF. CDR3 sequence (DNA): TGTGCCAGCAGCTCTAGCGGGAGGACGGCCTACGAGCAGTACTTC. The V gene is TRBV7-9, the J gene TRBJ2-7, with 11 nucleotides matching TRBD2. The V and J ends lost 4 bases and 2 bases, in that order; junction bases with no gene match: 4. Germline CDR1 and CDR2: SEHNR and FQNEAQ (reference sequence). The CDR3 totals 15 residues. Complete variable domain (other parts from reference TRBV7-9 and TRBJ2-7): DTGVSQNPRHKITKRGQNVTFRCDPISEHNRLYWYRQTLGQGPEFLTYFQNEAQLEKSRLLSDRFSAERPKGSFSTLEIQRTEQGDSAMYLCASSSSGRTAYEQYFGPGTRLTVT.

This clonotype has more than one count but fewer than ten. The CDR3 sequence is CASSQGTGGRYEQYF. The CDR3 bases are TGCGCCAGCAGCCAGGGGACAGGGGGCAGGTACGAGCAGTACTTC. V gene TRBV4-3 combines with J gene TRBJ2-7, with 12 nucleotides matching TRBD1. Germline CDR1 reads LGHNA; CDR2 reads YSLEER. Trimming took 3 bases from V and 4 from J; bases not matched to a gene: 4. This CDR3 is built from 15 residues.

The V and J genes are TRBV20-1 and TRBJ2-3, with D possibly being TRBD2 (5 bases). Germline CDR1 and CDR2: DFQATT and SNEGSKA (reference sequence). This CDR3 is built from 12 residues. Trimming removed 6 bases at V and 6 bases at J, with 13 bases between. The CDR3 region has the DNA TGCAGTGCGAGGGCCGAGAGGGATACGCAGTATTTT. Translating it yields CSARAERDTQYF.

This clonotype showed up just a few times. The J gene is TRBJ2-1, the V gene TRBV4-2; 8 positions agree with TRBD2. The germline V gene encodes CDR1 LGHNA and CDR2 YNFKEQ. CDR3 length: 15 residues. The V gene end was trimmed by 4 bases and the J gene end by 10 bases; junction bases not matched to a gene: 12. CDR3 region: CASSLLSAGVGEQFF. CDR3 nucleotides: TGTGCCAGCAGCCTCCTTTCAGCGGGAGTTGGGGAGCAGTTCTTC.

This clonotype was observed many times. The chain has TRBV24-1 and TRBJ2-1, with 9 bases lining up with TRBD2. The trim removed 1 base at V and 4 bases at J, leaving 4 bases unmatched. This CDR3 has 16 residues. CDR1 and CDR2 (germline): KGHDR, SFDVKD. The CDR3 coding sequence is TGTGCCACCAGTGATTTCGGGCTAGCGGGGTACAATGAGCAGTTCTTC. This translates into CATSDFGLAGYNEQFF.

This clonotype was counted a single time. CDR3 DNA sequence: TGCGCCAGTAGCCCTAGACTCGGAACCAACACTGAAGCTTTCTTT. As protein: CASSPRLGTNTEAFF. The chain has TRBV5-1 and TRBJ1-1; D is ambiguous. The V and J ends lost 8 bases and 2 bases respectively, with 19 bases between them. CDR1 is SGHRS and CDR2 is YFSETQ in the germline V gene. The CDR3 is made up of 15 amino acids. The variable domain in full, with the rest retrieved from reference TRBV5-1 and TRBJ1-1, is KAGVTQTPRYLIKTRGQQVTLSCSPISGHRSVSWYQQTPGQGLQFLFEYFSETQRNKGNFPGRFSGRQFSNSRSEMNVSTLELGDSALYLCASSPRLGTNTEAFFGQGTRLTVV.

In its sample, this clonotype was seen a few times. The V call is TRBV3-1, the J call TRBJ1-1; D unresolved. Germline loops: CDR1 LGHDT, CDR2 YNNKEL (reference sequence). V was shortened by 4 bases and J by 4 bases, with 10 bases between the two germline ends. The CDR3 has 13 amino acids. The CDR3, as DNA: TGTGCCAGCAGCCTGACGGAATCCACTGAAGCTTTCTTT. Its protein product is CASSLTESTEAFF.